These T cell receptor beta chains were read from a single sample in a study of blood T cell repertoires in COVID-19. Sequencing was performed with immunoSEQ multiplex PCR; in TCRdb, only in-frame clones are kept and a portion is missing. The data hold around 100,000 clones, with 87% observed a single time. The sequencing sample was made of peripheral blood. Receptors were obtained from a human donor in a cohort sampled during active COVID-19. Each CDR3 is given with its conserved first and last residue. A D gene is named only where the DNA matches it firmly. Clone size is shown for a subset of rows, as once, few, many or a class of expanded clone.

j_gene: TRBJ1-2
abundance: -
v_gene: TRBV11-1
d_gene: -
CDR3aa: CASSPGTINYGYTF
CDR3nt: TGTGCCAGCAGCCCCGGGACAATCAACTATGGCTACACCTTC

j_gene: TRBJ2-5
abundance: -
v_gene: TRBV13
d_gene: -
CDR3aa: CASSTKAGWGETQYF
CDR3nt: TGTGCCAGCAGCACAAAAGCGGGTTGGGGAGAGACCCAGTACTTC

j_gene: TRBJ2-1
abundance: -
v_gene: TRBV10-2
d_gene: TRBD2
CDR3aa: CASSEVAAGGWNEQFF
CDR3nt: TGCGCCAGCAGTGAAGTTGCAGCGGGGGGTTGGAATGAGCAGTTCTTC

j_gene: TRBJ1-3
abundance: -
v_gene: TRBV5-1
d_gene: -
CDR3aa: CASSLAADSANTIYF
CDR3nt: TGCGCCAGCAGCTTGGCCGCGGATTCTGCAAACACCATATATTTT

j_gene: TRBJ1-2
abundance: -
v_gene: TRBV5-1
d_gene: TRBD1
CDR3aa: CASSLTGQGRDYGYTF
CDR3nt: TGCGCCAGCAGCCTAACGGGACAGGGCCGGGACTATGGCTACACCTTC

j_gene: TRBJ2-3
abundance: -
v_gene: TRBV6-5
d_gene: -
CDR3aa: CASRRGTDTQYF
CDR3nt: TGTGCCAGCAGGCGGGGCACAGATACGCAGTATTTT

j_gene: TRBJ1-1
abundance: -
v_gene: TRBV19
d_gene: TRBD1
CDR3aa: CAIKTGGNTEAFF
CDR3nt: TGTGCCATCAAGACAGGGGGAAACACTGAAGCTTTCTTT

j_gene: TRBJ1-1
abundance: few
v_gene: TRBV6-5
d_gene: -
CDR3aa: CASSLGATEAFF
CDR3nt: TGTGCCAGCAGTTTGGGAGCGACTGAAGCTTTCTTT

j_gene: TRBJ1-1
abundance: -
v_gene: TRBV27
d_gene: -
CDR3aa: CASSYVGGSTEAFF
CDR3nt: TGTGCCAGCAGTTATGTGGGGGGATCCACTGAAGCTTTCTTT

j_gene: TRBJ2-7
abundance: -
v_gene: TRBV7-9
d_gene: TRBD1
CDR3aa: CASSSTGGSGYEQYF
CDR3nt: TGTGCCAGCAGCTCAACAGGGGGCTCTGGCTACGAGCAGTACTTC

j_gene: TRBJ1-1
abundance: few
v_gene: TRBV20-1
d_gene: -
CDR3aa: CSARVTDEAFF
CDR3nt: TGCAGTGCTAGGGTGACAGATGAAGCTTTCTTT

j_gene: TRBJ2-3
abundance: -
v_gene: TRBV5-1
d_gene: TRBD1
CDR3aa: CASSLGTVGTDTQYF
CDR3nt: TGCGCCAGCAGCTTAGGGACAGTGGGCACAGATACGCAGTATTTT

j_gene: TRBJ2-5
abundance: few
v_gene: TRBV18
d_gene: -
CDR3aa: CASSPLPSDQETQYF
CDR3nt: TGTGCCAGCTCACCACTCCCTAGCGACCAAGAGACCCAGTACTTC

j_gene: TRBJ1-2
abundance: -
v_gene: TRBV6-6
d_gene: -
CDR3aa: CASSYQGHRKSYGYTF
CDR3nt: TGTGCCAGCAGTTACCAAGGACATAGGAAGAGCTATGGCTACACCTTC

j_gene: TRBJ2-7
abundance: -
v_gene: TRBV4-3
d_gene: TRBD2
CDR3aa: CASSQEELAGIYEQYF
CDR3nt: TGCGCCAGCAGCCAAGAAGAACTAGCGGGGATTTACGAGCAGTACTTC